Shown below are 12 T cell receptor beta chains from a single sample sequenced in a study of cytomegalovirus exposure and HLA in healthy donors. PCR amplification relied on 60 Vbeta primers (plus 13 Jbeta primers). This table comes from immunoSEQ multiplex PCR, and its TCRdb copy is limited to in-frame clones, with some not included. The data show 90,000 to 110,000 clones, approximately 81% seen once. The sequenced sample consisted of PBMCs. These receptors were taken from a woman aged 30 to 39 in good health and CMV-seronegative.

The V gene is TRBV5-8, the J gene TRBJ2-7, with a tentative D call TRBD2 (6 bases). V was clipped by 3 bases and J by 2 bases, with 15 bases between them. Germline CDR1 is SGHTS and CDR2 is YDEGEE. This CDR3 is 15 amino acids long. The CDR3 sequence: CASSWAGSLPYEQYF. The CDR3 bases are TGTGCCAGCAGCTGGGCGGGGTCCCTCCCCTACGAGCAGTACTTC.

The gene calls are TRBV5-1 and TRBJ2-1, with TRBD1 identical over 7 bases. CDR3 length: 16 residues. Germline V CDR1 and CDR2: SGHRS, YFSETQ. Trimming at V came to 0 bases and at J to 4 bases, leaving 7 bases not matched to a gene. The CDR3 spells CASSLAGGHYYNEQFF. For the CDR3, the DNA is TGCGCCAGCAGCTTGGCAGGGGGACACTATTACAATGAGCAGTTCTTC.

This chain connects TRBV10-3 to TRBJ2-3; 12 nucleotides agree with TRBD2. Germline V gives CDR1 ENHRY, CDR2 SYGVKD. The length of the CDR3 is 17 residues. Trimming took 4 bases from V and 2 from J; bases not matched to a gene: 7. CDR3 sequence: CAISGLTSGSNTDTQYF. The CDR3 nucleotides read TGTGCCATCAGTGGTTTGACTAGCGGGAGTAACACAGATACGCAGTATTTT.

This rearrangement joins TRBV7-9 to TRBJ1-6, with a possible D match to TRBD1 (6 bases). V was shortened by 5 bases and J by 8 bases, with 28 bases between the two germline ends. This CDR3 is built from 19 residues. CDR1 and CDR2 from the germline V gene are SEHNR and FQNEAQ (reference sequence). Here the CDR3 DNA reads TGTGCCAGCAGCGGGAAGGGTCTACAGGGAGGGGGAAAGGATTCACCCCTCCACTTT. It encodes CASSGKGLQGGGKDSPLHF.

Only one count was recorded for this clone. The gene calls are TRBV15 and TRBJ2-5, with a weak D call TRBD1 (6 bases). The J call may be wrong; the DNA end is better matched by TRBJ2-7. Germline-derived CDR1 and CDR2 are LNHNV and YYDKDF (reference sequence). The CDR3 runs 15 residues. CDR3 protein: CATSRSQGLAIEQYF. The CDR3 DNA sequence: TGTGCCACCAGCAGATCCCAGGGGCTAGCAATCGAGCAGTACTTC.

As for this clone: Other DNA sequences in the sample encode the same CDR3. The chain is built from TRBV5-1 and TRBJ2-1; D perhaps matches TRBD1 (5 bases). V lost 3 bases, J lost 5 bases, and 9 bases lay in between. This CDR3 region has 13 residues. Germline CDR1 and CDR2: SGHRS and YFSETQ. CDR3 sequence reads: CASSSDSHNEQFF. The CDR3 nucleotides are TGCGCCAGCAGCTCCGACAGTCACAATGAGCAGTTCTTC.

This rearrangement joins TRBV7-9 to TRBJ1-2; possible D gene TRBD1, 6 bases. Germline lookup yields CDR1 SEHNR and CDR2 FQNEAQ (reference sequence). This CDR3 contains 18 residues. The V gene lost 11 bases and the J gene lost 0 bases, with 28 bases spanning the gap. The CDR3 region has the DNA TGTGCCCGCCTCCCACTCCCGGTCCAGGGGACGGCTAACTATGGCTACACCTTC. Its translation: CARLPLPVQGTANYGYTF.

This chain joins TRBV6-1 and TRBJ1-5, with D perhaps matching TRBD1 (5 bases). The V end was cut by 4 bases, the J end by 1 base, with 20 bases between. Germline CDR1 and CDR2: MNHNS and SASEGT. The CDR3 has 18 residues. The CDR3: CASSGVGQGKGSNQPQHF. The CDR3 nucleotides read TGTGCCAGCAGTGGGGTAGGGCAGGGCAAGGGGAGCAATCAGCCCCAGCATTTT.

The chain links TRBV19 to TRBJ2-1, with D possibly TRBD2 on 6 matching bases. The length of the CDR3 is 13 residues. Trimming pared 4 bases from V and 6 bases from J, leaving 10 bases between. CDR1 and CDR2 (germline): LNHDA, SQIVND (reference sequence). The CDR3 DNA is TGTGCCAGTAGTAATTACGGGGGCAATGAGCAGTTCTTC. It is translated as CASSNYGGNEQFF.

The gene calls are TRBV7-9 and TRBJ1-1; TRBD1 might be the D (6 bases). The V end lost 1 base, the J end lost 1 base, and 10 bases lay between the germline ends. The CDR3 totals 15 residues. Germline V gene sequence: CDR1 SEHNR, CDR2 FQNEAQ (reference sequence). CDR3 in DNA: TGTGCCAGCAGCTTAGACAGGGCGGGGAACACTGAAGCTTTCTTT. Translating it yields CASSLDRAGNTEAFF.

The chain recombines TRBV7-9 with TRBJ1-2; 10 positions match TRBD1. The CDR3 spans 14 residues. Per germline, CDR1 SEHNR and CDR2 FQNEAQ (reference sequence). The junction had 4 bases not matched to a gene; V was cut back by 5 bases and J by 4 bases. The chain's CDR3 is CASSGGQGTYGYTF. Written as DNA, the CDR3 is TGTGCCAGCAGCGGGGGACAGGGGACCTATGGCTACACCTTC.

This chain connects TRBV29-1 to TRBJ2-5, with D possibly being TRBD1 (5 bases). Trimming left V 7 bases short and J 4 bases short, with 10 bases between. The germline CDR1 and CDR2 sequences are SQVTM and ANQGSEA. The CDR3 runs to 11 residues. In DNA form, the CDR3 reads TGCAGCGCAGGACATTCAGAGACCCAGTACTTC. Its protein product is CSAGHSETQYF.